A single sample is the source of the 31 T cell receptor beta chains below, sequenced in a study of T-cell reconstitution after alpha-beta-depleted transplantation in children. Preparation of the TCRbeta library involved a method that used unique molecular identifiers. TCRdb reprocessed the PCR reads via MiXCR and lists one record per CDR3 protein. The data show hundreds of thousands of distinct CDR3 sequences, more than 20% seen once. Sequenced material: PBMCs, mostly from graft donor cells, taken 360 days after TCRalphabeta/CD19-depleted stem cell transplant. These receptors were taken from a female patient between 2 and 10 years old who had a stem cell transplant for congenital amegakaryocytic thrombocytopenia, so the T cells may come from the graft donor.

The chain combines TRBV4-3 with TRBJ1-1; D gene uncertain. The V gene's germline CDR1 is LGHNA and CDR2 YSLEER. This CDR3 region has 15 residues. V was shortened by 0 bases and J by 3 bases, with 11 bases between the two germline ends. Here the CDR3 DNA reads TGCGCCAGCAGCCAAGATTCGGGTGGGTACACTGAAGCTTTCTTT. The encoded protein is CASSQDSGGYTEAFF.

This clonotype was found a few times. The chain links TRBV5-1 to TRBJ2-2; TRBD1 aligns across 9 bases. Losses at the gene ends were 3 bases for V and 2 bases for J; bases not matched to a gene: 8. This CDR3 has 17 residues. The V gene's germline CDR1 is SGHRS and CDR2 YFSETQ. The CDR3 here is CASSYTGTGINTGELFF. The CDR3 DNA reads TGCGCCAGCAGCTATACCGGGACAGGGATTAACACCGGGGAGCTGTTTTTT.

The chain couples TRBV6-1 to TRBJ2-7, with TRBD1 identical over 7 bases. Germline V gene data show CDR1 as MNHNS and CDR2 as SASEGT. With 6 bases clipped from V and 3 bases from J, the junction kept 5 bases outside the gene matches. The CDR3 runs to 13 residues. The CDR3 reads CASSRGQVYEQYF. CDR3 bases: TGTGCCAGCAGCCGAGGACAGGTCTACGAGCAGTACTTC.

This clonotype was picked up a small number of times. This rearrangement joins TRBV29-1 to TRBJ1-4; D is unclear. The CDR3 has 11 residues. Per germline, CDR1 SQVTM and CDR2 ANQGSEA. The ends were cut back, 1 base at V and 7 bases at J, with 4 bases in the middle. CDR3 DNA: TGCAGCGTTGAAGTCGGTGAAAAACTGTTTTTT. Translating gives CSVEVGEKLFF.

V usage is TRBV5-5 and J usage is TRBJ1-1, with D unresolved. V shed 4 bases and J shed 7 bases, with 8 bases lying between them. From germline, CDR1 is SGHKS and CDR2 YYEKEE (reference sequence). The CDR3 is 11 residues long. The CDR3 protein is CASSASSEAFF. The DNA of the CDR3 is TGTGCCAGCAGCGCCTCCAGTGAAGCTTTCTTT.

V and J are TRBV7-9 and TRBJ2-3; no reliable D call. V dropped 1 base and J dropped 1 base, with 6 bases sitting between them. Germline-derived CDR1 and CDR2 are SEHNR and FQNEAQ (reference sequence). This CDR3 is built from 14 residues. DNA of the CDR3: TGTGCCAGCAGCTTAGGTCCAGGCACAGATACGCAGTATTTT. Protein sequence: CASSLGPGTDTQYF.

The V gene is TRBV5-5, the J gene TRBJ2-7; the match to TRBD2 covers 13 bases. CDR3 length: 16 amino acids. Germline V lookup: CDR1 SGHKS, CDR2 YYEKEE (reference sequence). V gave up 4 bases and J gave up 4 bases; unmatched junction bases: 8. The DNA for the CDR3 is TGTGCCAGCAGCGAAGGACTAGCGGGAGCAGGGTACGAGCAGTACTTC. This translates into CASSEGLAGAGYEQYF. The complete variable domain, with remaining parts taken from reference TRBV5-5 and TRBJ2-7, reads DAGVTQSPTHLIKTRGQQVTLRCSPISGHKSVSWYQQVLGQGPQFIFQYYEKEERGRGNFPDRFSARQFPNYSSELNVNALLLGDSALYLCASSEGLAGAGYEQYFGPGTRLTVT.

This clonotype was counted once. The rearrangement joins TRBV12-3 or TRBV12-4 to TRBJ2-5, with 8 positions matching TRBD1. The V segment lost 3 bases and the J segment 5 bases; nucleotides outside the gene matches: 14. This CDR3 has 17 residues. In nucleotides, the CDR3 is TGTGCCAGCAGTTTTAGAGAACAGGGGGGACGCATCGAGACCCAGTACTTC. It specifies CASSFREQGGRIETQYF.

The chain is built from TRBV3-1 and TRBJ1-6; 9 bases align to TRBD1. After removal of 5 bases from V and 8 bases from J, the junction contained 4 bases not matched to a gene. Germline V gives CDR1 LGHDT, CDR2 YNNKEL (reference sequence). This CDR3 has 14 amino acids. This CDR3 is CASSFRDRDSPLHF. The CDR3 DNA reads TGTGCCAGCAGCTTCCGGGACAGGGATTCACCCCTCCACTTT. Combining the CDR3 with reference TRBV3-1 and TRBJ1-6 gives the whole variable domain DTAVSQTPKYLVTQMGNDKSIKCEQNLGHDTMYWYKQDSKKFLKIMFSYNNKELIINETVPNRFSPKSPDKAHLNLHINSLELGDSAVYFCASSFRDRDSPLHFGNGTRLTVT.

In its sample, this clonotype was seen a few times. The chain employs TRBV7-7 and TRBJ1-3; D not resolved. Germline lookup yields CDR1 SSHAT and CDR2 FNYEAQ (reference sequence). The CDR3 runs 14 residues. V was trimmed by 5 bases and J by 7 bases, leaving 15 bases between them. The CDR3: CASSPDSSGNTIYF. Here the CDR3 DNA reads TGTGCCAGCAGCCCGGATTCGTCGGGGAACACCATATATTTT.

This clonotype was seen ten or more times. This chain joins TRBV2 and TRBJ2-3; D is ambiguous. This CDR3 has 12 residues. V was clipped by 3 bases and J by 3 bases, with 4 bases between them. The germline V gene encodes CDR1 SNHLY and CDR2 FYNNEI. CDR3: CASSDGTDTQYF. Written as DNA, the CDR3 is TGTGCCAGCAGTGATGGAACAGATACGCAGTATTTT.

This clonotype was picked up a small number of times. The chain uses TRBV10-3 and TRBJ2-7, with D perhaps TRBD2 (5 bases). With 4 bases removed from V and 4 bases from J, the gap between germline ends came to 8 bases. The CDR3 has 12 amino acids. In germline, CDR1 is ENHRY, CDR2 SYGVKD. CDR3 sequence reads: CAISGEGYEQYF. In nucleotides, the CDR3 is TGTGCCATCAGTGGTGAGGGTTACGAGCAGTACTTC.

This clonotype was seen ten or more times. The V and J genes are TRBV28 and TRBJ2-7; the match to TRBD2 covers 8 bases. V lost 5 bases to trimming and J lost 13 bases; unmatched junction nucleotides: 16. Germline loops: CDR1 MDHEN, CDR2 SYDVKM. This CDR3 is built from 14 residues. The CDR3 nucleotides read TGTGCCAGCAGTAGGCAGGGGATAGCGGGACTCCGATACTTC. Translation: CASSRQGIAGLRYF. Full variable domain (missing parts from reference TRBV28 and TRBJ2-7): DVKVTQSSRYLVKRTGEKVFLECVQDMDHENMFWYRQDPGLGLRLIYFSYDVKMKEKGDIPEGYSVSREKKERFSLILESASTNQTSMYLCASSRQGIAGLRYFGPGTRLTVT.

There are many counts of this clonotype. The chain uses TRBV10-3 and TRBJ1-2; D not resolved. This CDR3 has 11 amino acids. V lost 6 bases, J lost 2 bases, and 4 bases lay in between. CDR1 and CDR2 (germline): ENHRY, SYGVKD. The CDR3 is CAISDNYGYTF. CDR3 bases: TGTGCCATCAGCGACAACTATGGCTACACCTTC.

The rearrangement joins TRBV12-3 or TRBV12-4 to TRBJ2-7; D gene unclear. Trimming shortened V by 6 bases and J by 5 bases, and 11 bases separated the two germline ends. The CDR3 has 12 residues. CDR3 DNA sequence: TGTGCCAGCAGCATCGGGCAGAACGAGCAGTACTTC. It is translated as CASSIGQNEQYF.

The chain couples TRBV28 to TRBJ2-3; weak D call: TRBD1 (6 bases). In germline, CDR1 is MDHEN, CDR2 SYDVKM. V was pared by 4 bases and J by 4 bases, with 12 bases between. There are 14 residues in the CDR3. The CDR3 sequence: CASSSPYRADTQYF. The CDR3 coding sequence is TGTGCCAGCAGTTCACCCTACAGGGCAGATACGCAGTATTTT.

The table lists this clonotype with a few counts. V gene TRBV20-1 combines with J gene TRBJ2-3; D gene ambiguous. Trimming left V 3 bases short and J 0 bases short, with 7 bases between. Per germline, CDR1 DFQATT and CDR2 SNEGSKA (reference sequence). The length of the CDR3 is 13 residues. CDR3 amino acids: CSASRPSTDTQYF. CDR3 sequence (DNA): TGCAGTGCTAGCCGGCCTAGCACAGATACGCAGTATTTT.

V is TRBV21-1 and J is TRBJ1-3. TRBV21-1 is a pseudogene locus. The CDR3 runs to 14 residues. This CDR3 reads CASSKKGSGNTIYF. The CDR3 coding sequence is TGTGCCAGCAGCAAAAAGGGATCTGGAAACACCATATATTTT.

The sample holds a few counts of this clonotype. This chain uses TRBV29-1 with TRBJ1-3; D may be TRBD1 (6 bases). The germline gives CDR1 SQVTM, CDR2 ANQGSEA. The CDR3 is 14 residues long. V lost 7 bases to trimming and J lost 0 bases, with 13 bases between them. DNA for the CDR3: TGCAGCGCGTCGGGGGCCTTCTCTGGAAACACCATATATTTT. Its translation: CSASGAFSGNTIYF.

The rearrangement joins TRBV20-1 to TRBJ1-2, with D hard to call. V lost 5 bases and J 0 bases, leaving 19 bases between the germline ends. The CDR3 is 16 residues long. Germline V gives CDR1 DFQATT, CDR2 SNEGSKA (reference sequence). The CDR3 coding sequence is TGCAGTGCTCCCCTGAAGATGTCAGCCTCTAACTATGGCTACACCTTC. Translation gives CSAPLKMSASNYGYTF.

In its sample, this clonotype was seen many times. This chain links TRBV3-1 with TRBJ2-7, with D perhaps TRBD1 or TRBD2 (5 bases each). The V end was cut by 0 bases, the J end by 0 bases, with 12 bases between. The CDR3 consists of 16 residues. The V gene's germline CDR1 is LGHDT and CDR2 YNNKEL (reference sequence). The CDR3 region is CASSQDWWDLSYEQYF. The DNA of the CDR3 is TGTGCCAGCAGCCAAGATTGGTGGGACCTCTCCTACGAGCAGTACTTC.

This clonotype was found a few times. The chain recombines TRBV20-1 with TRBJ2-7; TRBD1 aligns across 10 bases. Germline CDR1 is DFQATT and CDR2 is SNEGSKA (reference sequence). Germline trimming cut 0 bases from V and 7 bases from J; bases unmatched to any gene: 12. This CDR3 is built from 16 residues. The CDR3 DNA sequence: TGCAGTGCTAGAGATCCCTCCGGGACAGGGGCGGGGGAGCAGTACTTC. Translated, it gives CSARDPSGTGAGEQYF.

V and J are TRBV10-3 and TRBJ1-1, with D possibly matching TRBD1 (6 bases). Germline CDR1 reads ENHRY; CDR2 reads SYGVKD. CDR3 length: 16 amino acids. The V end lost 6 bases, the J end lost 3 bases, and 20 bases lay between the germline ends. This CDR3 is CAISNNRAGGYTEAFF. In nucleotides, the CDR3 is TGTGCCATCAGCAACAACAGGGCGGGTGGATACACTGAAGCTTTCTTT.

The V and J genes are TRBV2 and TRBJ2-1; 12 bases agree with TRBD2. The CDR3 loop spans 18 amino acids. The junction had 20 bases not matched to a gene; V was cut back by 11 bases and J by 6 bases. Germline-derived CDR1 and CDR2 are SNHLY and FYNNEI. The CDR3 region has the DNA TGTGCCCTCAGTTTAAGACTAGCGGGAGAATCTCTTCGCAATGAGCAGTTCTTC. Translated: CALSLRLAGESLRNEQFF. Looking up the rest from reference TRBV2 and TRBJ2-1 gives the full variable domain: EPEVTQTPSHQVTQMGQEVILRCVPISNHLYFYWYRQILGQKVEFLVSFYNNEISEKSEIFDDQFSVERPDGSNFTLKIRSTKLEDSAMYFCALSLRLAGESLRNEQFFGPGTRLTVL.

V and J are TRBV4-1 and TRBJ2-6, with D possibly matching TRBD1 (6 bases). Per the germline V gene, CDR1 is MGHRA and CDR2 is YSYEKL. CDR3 length: 15 amino acids. Trimming pared 5 bases from V and 1 base from J, leaving 9 bases between. CDR3 sequence: CASSKTGSGANVLTF. DNA for the CDR3: TGCGCCAGCAGCAAAACAGGGTCTGGGGCCAACGTCCTGACTTTC.

CDR3: CASSLASPDTSEKLFF. The CDR3 nucleotides read TGTGCCAGCAGTTTAGCGTCCCCTGACACGTCGGAAAAACTGTTTTTT. V and J are TRBV12-3 or TRBV12-4 and TRBJ1-4; D gene ambiguous. This CDR3 region has 16 residues. The germline V and J ends were trimmed by 0 bases and 8 bases, with 16 bases remaining between them.

CDR3 region: CSVVASASYEQYF. CDR3 DNA: TGCAGCGTTGTGGCTAGCGCCTCCTACGAGCAGTACTTC. The chain combines TRBV29-1 with TRBJ2-7, with D tentatively TRBD2 (6 bases). CDR1 SQVTM and CDR2 ANQGSEA come from the germline V gene. Trimming cost V 4 bases and J 0 bases, with 10 bases left between them. There are 13 residues in the CDR3.

This clonotype came up a few times. The rearrangement uses TRBV20-1 and TRBJ2-2; TRBD2 might be the D (5 bases). The germline V and J ends were trimmed by 3 bases and 7 bases, with 12 bases remaining between them. From germline, CDR1 is DFQATT and CDR2 SNEGSKA (reference sequence). This CDR3 contains 13 residues. CDR3 bases: TGCAGTGCTAGGCCCCTAGCTAGCGGGGAGCTGTTTTTT. Residues: CSARPLASGELFF.

V is TRBV4-1 and J is TRBJ2-5; the match to TRBD2 covers 11 bases. From germline, CDR1 is MGHRA and CDR2 YSYEKL. The V and J ends lost 1 base and 9 bases, in that order; junction bases with no gene match: 7. This CDR3 has 15 residues. The CDR3 region is CASSQVLAGVFAQYF. The CDR3 bases are TGCGCCAGCAGCCAAGTACTAGCGGGGGTTTTTGCCCAGTACTTC.

This chain joins TRBV20-1 and TRBJ2-7; TRBD2 is a possible D gene (6 bases). The CDR3 has 14 residues. Germline V lookup: CDR1 DFQATT, CDR2 SNEGSKA (reference sequence). Trimming removed 5 bases at V and 5 bases at J, with 19 bases between. CDR3 in DNA: TGCAGTGCTCCCATGGGACGGCGGGGCCACGAGCAGTACTTC. This codes for CSAPMGRRGHEQYF.

As concerns this clonotype: Germline and junction disagree at one end, which may indicate a read error. V gene TRBV6-4 combines with J gene TRBJ1-1, with 7 bases fitting TRBD1. The germline gives CDR1 MRHNA, CDR2 SNTAGT. This CDR3 region has 12 residues. CDR3: CASNDRVTEAFF. For the CDR3, the DNA is TGTGCCAGCAATGACAGGGTCACTGAAGCTTTCTTT.